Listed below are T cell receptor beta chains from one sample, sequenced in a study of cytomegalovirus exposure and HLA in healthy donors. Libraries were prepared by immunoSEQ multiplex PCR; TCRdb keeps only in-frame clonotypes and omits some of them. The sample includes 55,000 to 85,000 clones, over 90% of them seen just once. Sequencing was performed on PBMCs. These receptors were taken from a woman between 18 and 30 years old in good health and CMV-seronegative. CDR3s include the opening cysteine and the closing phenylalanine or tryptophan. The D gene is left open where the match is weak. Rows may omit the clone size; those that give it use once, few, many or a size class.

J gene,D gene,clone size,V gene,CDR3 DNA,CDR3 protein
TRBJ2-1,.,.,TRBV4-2,TGTGCCAGCAGCCCCCCCTCGGGGCTACGGGGGAATGAGCAGTTCTTC,CASSPPSGLRGNEQFF
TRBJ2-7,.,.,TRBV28,TGTGCCAGTTTAAGTAGTCCGCCCTACGAGCAGTACTTC,CASLSSPPYEQYF
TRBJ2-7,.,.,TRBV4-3,TGCGCCAGCAGCCAAGATTTTAGGGGCGAGCAGTACTTC,CASSQDFRGEQYF
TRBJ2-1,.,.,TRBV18,TGTGCCAGCTCGGGCAGGTCAGGCGGGTACAATGAGCAGTTCTTC,CASSGRSGGYNEQFF
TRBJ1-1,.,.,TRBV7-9,TGTGCCAGCAGTCCCTCGGCCGGGACACCGAACACTGAAGCTTTCTTT,CASSPSAGTPNTEAFF
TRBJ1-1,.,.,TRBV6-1,TGTGCCAGCAGTCTTGGCAGTTTCCACACTGAAGCTTTCTTT,CASSLGSFHTEAFF
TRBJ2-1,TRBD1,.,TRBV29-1,TGCAGCGTGGACAGGGGCGCCGGCAATGAGCAGTTCTTC,CSVDRGAGNEQFF
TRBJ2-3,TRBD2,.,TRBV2,TGTGCCAGCAGTGATAAAGTCCTAGCGGGGGAACGTGATACGCAGTATTTT,CASSDKVLAGERDTQYF
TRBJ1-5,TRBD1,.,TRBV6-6,TGTGCCAGCAGCCAGGGACAGGGAAGCAATCAGCCCCAGCATTTT,CASSQGQGSNQPQHF
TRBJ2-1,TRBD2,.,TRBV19,TGTGCCAGTAGCGGGGGGATCGGTCGGGAGCAGTTCTTC,CASSGGIGREQFF
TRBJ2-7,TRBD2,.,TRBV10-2,TGCGCCAGCTCCTTCTTACTAGCGGAGGGTTACGAGCAGTACTTC,CASSFLLAEGYEQYF
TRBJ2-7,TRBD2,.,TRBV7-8,TGTGCCAGCAGCTCCTCCGGGACTAGCGGGAGGAGAGCCTACGAGCAGTACTTC,CASSSSGTSGRRAYEQYF
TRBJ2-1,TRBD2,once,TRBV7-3,TGTGCCAGCAGCTTAAGGCGGGAGGATGAGCAGTTCTTC,CASSLRREDEQFF
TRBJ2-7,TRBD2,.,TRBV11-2,TGTGCCAGCAGCCCAGGACTAGCGGGGGGGTTCAGCTCCTACGAGCAGTACTTC,CASSPGLAGGFSSYEQYF
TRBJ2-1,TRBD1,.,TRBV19,TGTGCCAGTAGTATCGGGAGTGGGACAGGGGTCTACAATGAGCAGTTCTTC,CASSIGSGTGVYNEQFF
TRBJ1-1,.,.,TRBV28,TGTGCCAGCAGTTTTCACAGGGCCCAGAACACTGAAGCTTTCTTT,CASSFHRAQNTEAFF
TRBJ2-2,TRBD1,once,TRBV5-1,TGCGCCAGCAGCTTCCAAGACAGGGGGTTCGACACCGGGGAGCTGTTTTTT,CASSFQDRGFDTGELFF
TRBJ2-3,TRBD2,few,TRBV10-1,TGCGCCAGCAGCCCCGGGGGAGCGGGAAGCACAGATACGCAGTATTTT,CASSPGGAGSTDTQYF
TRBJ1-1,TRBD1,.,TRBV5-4,TGTGCCAGCAGCTGGACAGGAAGGGACAACACTGAAGCTTTCTTT,CASSWTGRDNTEAFF
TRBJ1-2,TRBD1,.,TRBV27,TGTGCCAGCAGTTGGAGACAGGGGGCTTACGGCTACACCTTC,CASSWRQGAYGYTF
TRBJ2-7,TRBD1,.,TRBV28,TGTGCCAGCAGTCGTCTTCAGGGGGCTGGCGAGCAGTACTTC,CASSRLQGAGEQYF
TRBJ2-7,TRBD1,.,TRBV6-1,TGTGCCAGCAGTGATGGAGGGACAGGGGAGGGGTACGAGCAGTACTTC,CASSDGGTGEGYEQYF
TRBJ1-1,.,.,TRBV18,TGTGCCAGCTCACCACCTAGGAACACTGAAGCTTTCTTT,CASSPPRNTEAFF
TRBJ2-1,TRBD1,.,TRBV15,TGTGCCACCAGCAGGGCGCCCGGACAGGGCTATGAGCAGTTCTTC,CATSRAPGQGYEQFF
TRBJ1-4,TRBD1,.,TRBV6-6,TGTGCCAGCAGTTACATAGGGGGCTCTGAAAAACTGTTTTTT,CASSYIGGSEKLFF
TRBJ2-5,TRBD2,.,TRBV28,TGTGCCAGCAGTTCCAACCCGGGACTAGCGGGAGGAGAGACCCAGTACTTC,CASSSNPGLAGGETQYF
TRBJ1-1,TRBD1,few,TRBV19,TGTGCCAGTAGTTACGTTGTGGCAGGGGGCGTTACTGAAGCTTTCTTT,CASSYVVAGGVTEAFF
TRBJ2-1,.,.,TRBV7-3,TGTGCCAGCTCGCCCAACAGCAATGAGCAGTTCTTC,CASSPNSNEQFF
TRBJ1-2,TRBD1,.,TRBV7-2,TGTGCCAGCAGCCTCGGGACAGGCTACCAGACTTATGGCTACACCTTC,CASSLGTGYQTYGYTF
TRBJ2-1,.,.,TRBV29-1,TGCAGCGTTGAAGACCTCGGGAACTCCTACAATGAGCAGTTCTTC,CSVEDLGNSYNEQFF
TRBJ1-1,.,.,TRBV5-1,TGCGCCAGCAGCTTGGAAACCGCCTCCAGGGACACTGAAGCTTTCTTT,CASSLETASRDTEAFF
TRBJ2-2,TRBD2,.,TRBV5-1,TGCGCCAGCAGCCTAGCGGGAGGGAACACCGGGGAGCTGTTTTTT,CASSLAGGNTGELFF
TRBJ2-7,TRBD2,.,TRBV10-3,TGTGCCATCAGAGAGGGACTAGCGGGGGGCCGAACACCCTACGAGCAGTACTTC,CAIREGLAGGRTPYEQYF
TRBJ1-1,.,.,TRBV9,TGTGCCAGCAGCGCCGCCCTAGGTGGGGGAGGCACTGAAGCTTTCTTT,CASSAALGGGGTEAFF
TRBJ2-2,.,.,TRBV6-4,TGTGCCAGCAGTGACGACAGCCCCAACGGGGAGCTGTTTTTT,CASSDDSPNGELFF
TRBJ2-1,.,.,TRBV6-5,TGTGCCAGCAGTCCCCGGGGGAGTTCCTACAATGAGCAGTTCTTC,CASSPRGSSYNEQFF
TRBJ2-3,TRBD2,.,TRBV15,TGTGCCACCAGCAGAGAAGCGGGGGCGCCACAGGATACGCAGTATTTT,CATSREAGAPQDTQYF
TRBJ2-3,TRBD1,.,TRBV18,TGTGCCAGCTCACCAAGGACAGGGGGCACAGATACGCAGTATTTT,CASSPRTGGTDTQYF
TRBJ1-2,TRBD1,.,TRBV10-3,TGTGCCATCAGTAAGCGAGGACAGGGCCCCCTCTATGGCTACACCTTC,CAISKRGQGPLYGYTF
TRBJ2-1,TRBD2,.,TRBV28,TGTGCCAGCAGTTTACTTTTAGCGGGAGAGGGCAATGAGCAGTTCTTC,CASSLLLAGEGNEQFF
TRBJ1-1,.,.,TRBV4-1,TGCGCCAGCAGCCAACTAGGAGCGAACACTGAAGCTTTCTTT,CASSQLGANTEAFF